This passage covers 2 T cell receptor beta chains from one sample sequenced in a study of cytomegalovirus exposure and HLA in healthy donors. Produced via immunoSEQ multiplex PCR; TCRdb's table is partial and in-frame only. Of tens of thousands of clones in the sample, nearly 96% were seen once. Sample: PBMCs. The origin of the receptors is a woman aged 18-29 years in good health and CMV-seropositive.

V is TRBV7-6 and J is TRBJ2-5, with TRBD2 matching 8 bases. The germline CDR1 and CDR2 sequences are SGHVS and FNYEAQ. This CDR3 has 13 residues. After removal of 3 bases from V and 7 bases from J, the junction contained 4 bases not matched to a gene. The CDR3 coding sequence is TGTGCCAGCAGCTTTCTACTAGCGGTGACCCAGTACTTC. It yields the protein CASSFLLAVTQYF.

The rearrangement joins TRBV5-6 to TRBJ2-3; 11 bases are shared with TRBD2. CDR3 length: 14 amino acids. The V gene's germline CDR1 is SGHDT and CDR2 YYEEEE. V lost 2 bases to trimming and J lost 5 bases; unmatched junction nucleotides: 1. The CDR3 coding sequence is TGTGCCAGCAGCTTCGGGACTAGCGGAGATACGCAGTATTTT. Residues: CASSFGTSGDTQYF.